This T cell receptor beta chain was documented in a study of CD8+CD57+ T cells in acquired aplastic anemia. Overall study context: In CD4+ cells, healthy donors produced an average of roughly 11 million reads.

CDR3 length: 17 amino acids. The V end lost 0 bases, the J end lost 0 bases, and 12 bases lay between the germline ends. The V gene's germline CDR1 is GTSNPN and CDR2 SVGIG (reference sequence). Genomic DNA, the template, was used for profiling of the TCR beta VDJ and CDR3. TCRdb itself ran the reads through MiXCR, one entry per CDR3 protein. The sample comprises 400,000 to 500,000 distinct CDR3 sequences, 60% to 80% of which are singletons, and around 4% rests with the top ten. This receptor was identified in a human donor in good health, serving as a control. The sequenced sample was sorted CD4+, CD8+, or CD8+CD57+ T cells (not recorded which) from PBMCs. The gene calls are TRBV30 and TRBJ2-6; weak D call: TRBD1 (6 bases). The CDR3 protein is CAWSVDRRSSGANVLTF. CDR3 sequence (DNA): TGTGCCTGGAGTGTCGACAGGAGAAGCTCTGGGGCCAACGTCCTGACTTTC.